The entry that follows covers one T cell receptor (beta chain) sequence. Its antigen is not identified. This specimen belongs to a study of human versus mouse CDR3 diversity and MHC coevolution. Notes on the study in general: Compared with mice, human CDR3s carried more deletions and insertions on average.

CDR1 SEHNR and CDR2 FQNEAQ come from the germline V gene (reference sequence). This CDR3 region has 12 residues. Trimming cost V 2 bases and J 5 bases, with 6 bases left between them. Assay used: immunoSEQ multiplex PCR; TCRdb lists only in-frame clones, some missing. The data contain 60,000 or so clones, 94% of them singletons. The chain joins TRBV7-9 to TRBJ2-5; D gene ambiguous. Sample: naive CD4+ T cells from blood. Subset noted: CD45RO-negative CD62L-positive naive CD4 T cells. The TCR comes from a person in their 60s in good health. The chain's CDR3 is CASSLHAETQYF. The CDR3 DNA reads as TGTGCCAGCAGCTTACATGCGGAGACCCAGTACTTC.